Presented here are 22 T cell receptor beta chains from one specimen sequenced in a study of blood T cell repertoires in COVID-19. Clones were read by immunoSEQ multiplex PCR, and TCRdb kept only the in-frame ones, dropping some. The table shows tens of thousands of clones, with roughly 77% occurring only once. Source material: peripheral blood. The receptors were sampled from a human donor in a cohort sampled during active COVID-19.

V usage is TRBV4-2 and J usage is TRBJ2-1; 10 nucleotides line up with TRBD2. Germline V gene sequence: CDR1 LGHNA, CDR2 YNFKEQ. Trimming took 0 bases from V and 2 from J; bases not matched to a gene: 1. This CDR3 is built from 16 residues. The DNA for the CDR3 is TGTGCCAGCAGCCAAGATGGGACTAGCGCCTACAATGAGCAGTTCTTC. Residues: CASSQDGTSAYNEQFF.

V gene TRBV19 combines with J gene TRBJ1-1; D unclear. The V gene's germline CDR1 is LNHDA and CDR2 SQIVND (reference sequence). V gave up 3 bases and J gave up 2 bases, with 13 bases separating them. The CDR3 extends over 15 amino acids. The CDR3 DNA follows: TGTGCCAGTAGTATGTCGGGGTCTAGTAACACTGAAGCTTTCTTT. It codes for CASSMSGSSNTEAFF. Full variable domain (outside the CDR3, taken from reference TRBV19 and TRBJ1-1): DGGITQSPKYLFRKEGQNVTLSCEQNLNHDAMYWYRQDPGQGLRLIYYSQIVNDFQKGDIAEGYSVSREKKESFPLTVTSAQKNPTAFYLCASSMSGSSNTEAFFGQGTRLTVV.

This chain links TRBV27 with TRBJ1-3; 8 nucleotides line up with TRBD1. Germline-derived CDR1 and CDR2 are MNHEY and SMNVEV (reference sequence). The CDR3 contains 15 residues. V shed 8 bases, J shed 0 bases, and the junction held 6 bases outside the gene matches. CDR3 bases: TGTGCCAGCGGGAGAACAGGGGGCTCTGGAAACACCATATATTTT. Amino acids: CASGRTGGSGNTIYF.

The chain joins TRBV21-1 to TRBJ2-7; the D segment call TRBD2 is taken from the table without a DNA check. TRBV21-1 is designated a pseudogene. The CDR3 is 19 residues long. As DNA, the CDR3 is TGTGCCAGCATTCCCGCCCTACTAGCGGGAGGGCCTATTGTATACGAGCAGTACTTC. It specifies CASIPALLAGGPIVYEQYF.

The gene calls are TRBV28 and TRBJ1-5, with D tentatively TRBD1 (6 bases). Germline V gene lookup returns CDR1 MDHEN and CDR2 SYDVKM. V lost 3 bases, J lost 4 bases, and 7 bases lay in between. This CDR3 region has 13 residues. In nucleotides, the CDR3 is TGTGCCAGCAGTTTTGACAGGAATCAGCCCCAGCATTTT. It is translated as CASSFDRNQPQHF.

This chain links TRBV19 with TRBJ2-1; 10 bases line up with TRBD2. J was trimmed by 7 bases and V by 5 bases; bases with no gene match: 17. From germline, CDR1 is LNHDA and CDR2 SQIVND (reference sequence). The CDR3 is made up of 18 amino acids. The CDR3 here is CASSGRGKREGLRNEQFF. The CDR3 coding sequence is TGTGCCAGTAGTGGCCGCGGGAAGCGGGAGGGCCTGCGAAATGAGCAGTTCTTC.

This rearrangement joins TRBV18 to TRBJ2-2, with a weak D call TRBD1 (6 bases). CDR1 and CDR2 (germline): KGHSH, LQKENI. This CDR3 spans 13 amino acids. The V end lost 1 base, the J end lost 6 bases, and 6 bases lay between the germline ends. CDR3 loop: CASSPRGPGELFF. CDR3 DNA: TGTGCCAGCTCACCACGGGGGCCCGGGGAGCTGTTTTTT. Looking up the rest from reference TRBV18 and TRBJ2-2 gives the full variable domain: NAGVMQNPRHLVRRRGQEARLRCSPMKGHSHVYWYRQLPEEGLKFMVYLQKENIIDESGMPKERFSAEFPKEGPSILRIQQVVRGDSAAYFCASSPRGPGELFFGEGSRLTVL.

The chain combines TRBV30 with TRBJ2-5, with 8 bases lining up with TRBD1. Germline-derived CDR1 and CDR2 are GTSNPN and SVGIG (reference sequence). J lost 4 bases, V lost 5 bases, and 3 bases had no gene match. The CDR3 is made up of 12 amino acids. For the CDR3, the DNA is TGTGCCTGGGGGACAGGCGGAGAGACCCAGTACTTC. It is translated as CAWGTGGETQYF. Full variable domain (missing parts from reference TRBV30 and TRBJ2-5): SQTIHQWPATLVQPVGSPLSLECTVEGTSNPNLYWYRQAAGRGLQLLFYSVGIGQISSEVPQNLSASRPQDRQFILSSKKLLLSDSGFYLCAWGTGGETQYFGPGTRLLVL.

This clone was detected a few times. V is TRBV28 and J is TRBJ2-7; D may be TRBD1 (6 bases). Germline CDR1 reads MDHEN; CDR2 reads SYDVKM. The CDR3 has 13 residues. The V gene lost 9 bases and the J gene lost 3 bases, with 15 bases spanning the gap. The CDR3 coding sequence is TGTGCCAGTACTCCACAGGGTGGCTACGAGCAGTACTTC. Amino acids: CASTPQGGYEQYF.

This clone was found a few times. V is TRBV19 and J is TRBJ2-2; TRBD2 is a possible D gene (5 bases). The germline V gene has CDR1 LNHDA and CDR2 SQIVND (reference sequence). The CDR3 totals 13 residues. V dropped 5 bases and J dropped 4 bases, with 8 bases sitting between them. CDR3 bases: TGTGCCAGTAGTGGCGCGGGCACCGGGGAGCTGTTTTTT. Translation gives CASSGAGTGELFF.

The chain has TRBV12-3 or TRBV12-4 and TRBJ1-5, with D possibly matching TRBD1 (6 bases). Trimming pared 5 bases from V and 4 bases from J, leaving 9 bases between. The CDR3 has 13 residues. CDR3 sequence: CASSGQTNQPQHF. CDR3 bases: TGTGCCAGCAGTGGACAGACAAATCAGCCCCAGCATTTT.

The genes are TRBV10-3 and TRBJ1-1, with 8 bases lining up with TRBD1. Germline CDR1 and CDR2: ENHRY and SYGVKD. The CDR3 consists of 16 residues. The V gene end was trimmed by 3 bases and the J gene end by 2 bases; junction bases not matched to a gene: 8. CDR3 residues: CAISDPRTGPNTEAFF. The CDR3 nucleotides are TGTGCCATCAGTGATCCTCGGACAGGGCCTAACACTGAAGCTTTCTTT.

This chain uses TRBV28 with TRBJ1-2; perhaps TRBD1 as D (6 bases). CDR3 size: 13 residues. Trimming took off 10 bases at V and 4 bases at J, with 16 bases between the two ends. Germline CDR1 is MDHEN and CDR2 is SYDVKM. CDR3 in amino acids: CATWMGAPYGYTF. DNA for the CDR3: TGTGCCACTTGGATGGGGGCACCCTATGGCTACACCTTC.

This chain joins TRBV27 and TRBJ2-7; 10 bases are shared with TRBD2. Trimming took 4 bases from V and 4 from J; bases not matched to a gene: 4. The CDR3 spans 14 residues. Germline assignment: CDR1 MNHEY and CDR2 SMNVEV (reference sequence). CDR3 sequence: CASSSQREGYEQYF. The CDR3 nucleotides are TGTGCCAGCAGTTCCCAGCGGGAGGGATACGAGCAGTACTTC.

The chain combines TRBV2 with TRBJ2-3; TRBD1 matches at 7 bases. This CDR3 has 16 residues. The germline V gene has CDR1 SNHLY and CDR2 FYNNEI. J gave up 7 bases and V 5 bases, and 15 bases lay outside the gene matches. CDR3 sequence reads: CASSSQGLSSSNTQYF. CDR3 nucleotide sequence: TGTGCCAGCAGTTCACAGGGGCTTTCTAGTTCAAATACGCAGTATTTT.

The rearrangement links TRBV3-1 (or the pseudogene TRBV3-2) to TRBJ1-2; weak D call: TRBD1 (6 bases). The germline V and J ends were trimmed by 1 base and 2 bases, with 14 bases remaining between them. The CDR3 has 16 amino acids. Germline V gene sequence: CDR1 LGHDT, CDR2 YNNKEL (reference sequence). CDR3 nucleotides: TGTGCCAGCAGCCAAGTTAGGACCACAGGGAACTATGGCTACACCTTC. Translation: CASSQVRTTGNYGYTF.

The rearrangement joins TRBV9 to TRBJ1-1; D is unclear. This CDR3 is 12 amino acids long. Trimming removed 3 bases at V and 6 bases at J, with 9 bases between. Looked up from germline, CDR1 is SGDLS and CDR2 is YYNGEE. The CDR3 DNA reads as TGTGCCAGCAGCGCCCCCTCCCCTGAAGCTTTCTTT. This sequence encodes CASSAPSPEAFF.

The chain recombines TRBV9 with TRBJ1-2; D is uncertain. Germline CDR1 SGDLS, CDR2 YYNGEE. The length of the CDR3 is 16 residues. V lost 0 bases and J 4 bases, leaving 16 bases between the germline ends. CDR3 bases: TGTGCCAGCAGCGTAGAGTGGCAGGCTCTTAGCTATGGCTACACCTTC. Its translation is CASSVEWQALSYGYTF.

This chain connects TRBV4-3 to TRBJ1-2, with D possibly TRBD1 on 5 matching bases. The ends were cut back, 0 bases at V and 9 bases at J, with 14 bases in the middle. This CDR3 contains 14 residues. CDR1 LGHNA and CDR2 YSLEER come from the germline V gene. The CDR3 reads CASSQEGGVDSYTF. The CDR3 DNA reads as TGCGCCAGCAGCCAAGAAGGAGGGGTTGATAGCTACACCTTC.

CDR3 sequence (DNA): TGTGCCAGCAGCGCCTTGAGGGGGTATACCGGGGAGCTGTTTTTT. The encoded protein is CASSALRGYTGELFF. The gene calls are TRBV7-9 and TRBJ2-2; maybe TRBD1 (6 bases). CDR3 length: 15 residues. Germline assignment: CDR1 SEHNR and CDR2 FQNEAQ (reference sequence). V dropped 5 bases and J dropped 5 bases, with 15 bases sitting between them.

This clone was seen at least ten times. This chain connects TRBV2 to TRBJ2-7, with D perhaps TRBD2 (7 bases). The CDR3 has 13 amino acids. V lost 2 bases and J 6 bases, leaving 11 bases between the germline ends. Germline V gene lookup returns CDR1 SNHLY and CDR2 FYNNEI. As DNA, the CDR3 is TGTGCCAGCAGTGAAATCGGGGGGCCCGAGCAGTACTTC. It codes for CASSEIGGPEQYF.

This clone was detected many times. V gene TRBV24-1 combines with J gene TRBJ2-1; 7 bases align to TRBD1. The V and J ends lost 10 bases and 0 bases, in that order; junction bases with no gene match: 8. Germline assignment: CDR1 KGHDR and CDR2 SFDVKD. The length of the CDR3 is 15 residues. CDR3 DNA: TGTGCCACGAGCGAGGGGGCCCTCTCCTACAATGAGCAGTTCTTC. Protein: CATSEGALSYNEQFF.